These T cell receptor beta chains were read from a single sample in a study of blood T cells in healthy people across ages. TCRdb redid the calling of the 5' RACE reads with MiXCR, one entry per CDR3 protein. The data contain approximately 800,000 distinct CDR3 sequences, approximately 25% of them seen just once; the ten biggest clones take up 3.7%. The sample was also reused in another study, on T cells of mothers and their children.

Specimen: blood. The receptors were gathered from a boy aged 5-17 years in good health. CDR3s include the opening cysteine and the closing phenylalanine or tryptophan.

V gene,J gene,CDR3 protein
TRBV29-1,TRBJ2-3,CSVAEISSTDTQYF
TRBV6-2/TRBV6-3,TRBJ1-2,CASTEVLGQGNYGYTF
TRBV15,TRBJ2-7,CATSRVGASGSYEQYF
TRBV12-3/TRBV12-4,TRBJ2-2,CASSLYTGHGELFF
TRBV29-1,TRBJ1-2,CSVEESGPNYGYTF
TRBV6-2/TRBV6-3,TRBJ2-7,CASSRRTGGDEQYF
TRBV18,TRBJ2-6,CASSPPTGSGANVLTF
TRBV5-5,TRBJ1-2,CASSLVQGPGVHGYTF
TRBV7-9,TRBJ1-1,CASSSLGQGYTEAFF
TRBV27,-,CASSLSPRTWSSYEQYF
TRBV11-2,TRBJ2-7,CASSLVKGATYEQYF
TRBV6-2/TRBV6-3,TRBJ2-7,CASSLPGTALVEQYF
TRBV18,TRBJ2-1,CASSPGLARSYNEQFF
TRBV18,TRBJ2-5,CASSPVGSSQETQYF
TRBV2,TRBJ1-4,CASSDRTQGGKLFF
TRBV7-2,TRBJ2-4,CASSFLRDESQYF
TRBV20-1,-,CSARPTRVYEQYF
TRBV7-2,TRBJ1-5,CASSRDTNQPQHF
TRBV6-1,-,CASSYRGRWETQYF
TRBV12-3/TRBV12-4,TRBJ2-7,CASSTNRGEQYF
TRBV7-2,TRBJ1-1,CASSSRTMNTEAFF
TRBV7-9,-,CASSPPDRDSTYEQYF
TRBV27,TRBJ1-5,CASSSFEDQPQHF
TRBV3-1,TRBJ1-1,CASSQVGGGTEAFF
TRBV25-1,TRBJ2-3,CASSELGVGARTDTQYF
TRBV4-1,TRBJ2-1,CASSRPGAEQFF
TRBV15,-,CATSPGTGDEQYF
TRBV2,TRBJ1-4,CASSDPDAIPANEKLFF
TRBV7-9,-,CASRTQLSYEQYF
TRBV4-1,TRBJ2-4,CASSQDQGSENIQYF
TRBV14,-,CASSQLGAGPYEQYF
TRBV28,TRBJ2-1,CASSFNRGKYEQFF
TRBV7-2,TRBJ1-5,CASSLGFSQPQHF
TRBV20-1,TRBJ2-3,CSARDRRFTDTQYF
TRBV28,TRBJ2-5,CASRVSAGQETQYF
TRBV4-3,TRBJ2-1,CASSQGRAYSYNEQFF
TRBV20-1,TRBJ1-2,CSATHRGPTYGYTF